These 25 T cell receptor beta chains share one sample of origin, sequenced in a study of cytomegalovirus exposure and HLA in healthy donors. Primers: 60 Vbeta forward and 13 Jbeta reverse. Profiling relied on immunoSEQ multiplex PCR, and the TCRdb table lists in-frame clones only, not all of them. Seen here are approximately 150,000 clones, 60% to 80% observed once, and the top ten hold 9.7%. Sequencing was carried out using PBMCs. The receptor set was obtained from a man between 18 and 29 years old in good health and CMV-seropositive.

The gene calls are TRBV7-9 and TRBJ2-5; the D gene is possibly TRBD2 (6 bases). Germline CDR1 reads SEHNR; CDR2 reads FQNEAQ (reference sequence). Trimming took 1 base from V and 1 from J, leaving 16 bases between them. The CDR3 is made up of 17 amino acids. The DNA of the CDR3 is TGTGCCAGCAGCTTAGGGGGGGTCGGGGGAATCCAAGAGACCCAGTACTTC. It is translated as CASSLGGVGGIQETQYF.

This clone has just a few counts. CDR3 DNA: TGTGCCAGCAGCATCGGGTCAGCCAACTATGAAGCTTTCTTT. Translating gives CASSIGSANYEAFF. The V gene is TRBV7-9, the J gene TRBJ1-1; D remains ambiguous. V was trimmed by 5 bases and J by 7 bases, leaving 17 bases between them. The CDR3 runs 14 residues. CDR1 and CDR2 from the germline V gene are SEHNR and FQNEAQ (reference sequence).

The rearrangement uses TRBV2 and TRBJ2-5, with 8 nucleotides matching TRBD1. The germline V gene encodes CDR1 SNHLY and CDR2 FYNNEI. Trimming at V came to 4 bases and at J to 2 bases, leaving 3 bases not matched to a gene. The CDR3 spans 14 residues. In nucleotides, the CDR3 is TGTGCCAGCAGTGTTGGGACAGGACAAGAGACCCAGTACTTC. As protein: CASSVGTGQETQYF.

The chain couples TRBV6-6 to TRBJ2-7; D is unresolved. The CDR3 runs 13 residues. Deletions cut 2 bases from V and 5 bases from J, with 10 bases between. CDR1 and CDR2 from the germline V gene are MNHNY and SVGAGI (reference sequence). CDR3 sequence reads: CASSYVQAHEQYF. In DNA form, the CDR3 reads TGTGCCAGCAGTTACGTCCAGGCCCACGAGCAGTACTTC.

Here the CDR3 DNA reads TGTGCCAGCAGTTTAAGAGAGAAAGAGACCCAGTACTTC. Translation: CASSLREKETQYF. The chain combines TRBV27 with TRBJ2-5, with D unresolved. V lost 2 bases to trimming and J lost 3 bases, with 7 bases between them. Per the germline V gene, CDR1 is MNHEY and CDR2 is SMNVEV (reference sequence). The CDR3 has 13 residues.

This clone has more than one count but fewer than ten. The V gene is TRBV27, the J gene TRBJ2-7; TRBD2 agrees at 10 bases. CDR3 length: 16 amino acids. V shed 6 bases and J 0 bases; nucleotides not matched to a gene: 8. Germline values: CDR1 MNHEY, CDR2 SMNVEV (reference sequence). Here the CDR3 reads CASSIIAGGLSYEQYF. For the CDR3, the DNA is TGTGCCAGCAGCATTATAGCGGGAGGCCTCTCCTACGAGCAGTACTTC.

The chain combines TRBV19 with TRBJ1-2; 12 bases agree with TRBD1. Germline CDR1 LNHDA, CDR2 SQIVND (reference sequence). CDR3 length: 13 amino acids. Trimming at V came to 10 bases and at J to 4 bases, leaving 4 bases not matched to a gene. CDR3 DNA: TGTGCCACACGGGACAGGGGGCTCTATGGCTACACCTTC. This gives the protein CATRDRGLYGYTF. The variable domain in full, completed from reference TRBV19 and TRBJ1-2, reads DGGITQSPKYLFRKEGQNVTLSCEQNLNHDAMYWYRQDPGQGLRLIYYSQIVNDFQKGDIAEGYSVSREKKESFPLTVTSAQKNPTAFYLCATRDRGLYGYTFGSGTRLTVV.

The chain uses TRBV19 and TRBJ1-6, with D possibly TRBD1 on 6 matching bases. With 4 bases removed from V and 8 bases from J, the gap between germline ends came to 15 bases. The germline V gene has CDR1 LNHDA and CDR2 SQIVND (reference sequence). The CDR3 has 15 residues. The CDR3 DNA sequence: TGTGCCAGTAGTACCAATCTTGGACAGTATTCACCCCTCCACTTT. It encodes CASSTNLGQYSPLHF.

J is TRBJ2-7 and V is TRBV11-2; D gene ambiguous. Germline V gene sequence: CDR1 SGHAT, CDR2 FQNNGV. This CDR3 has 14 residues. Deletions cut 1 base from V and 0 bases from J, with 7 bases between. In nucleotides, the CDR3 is TGTGCCAGCAGCTTAGGGAGATTCTCCTACGAGCAGTACTTC. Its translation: CASSLGRFSYEQYF. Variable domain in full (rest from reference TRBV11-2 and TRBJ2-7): EAGVAQSPRYKIIEKRQSVAFWCNPISGHATLYWYQQILGQGPKLLIQFQNNGVVDDSQLPKDRFSAERLKGVDSTLKIQPAKLEDSAVYLCASSLGRFSYEQYFGPGTRLTVT.

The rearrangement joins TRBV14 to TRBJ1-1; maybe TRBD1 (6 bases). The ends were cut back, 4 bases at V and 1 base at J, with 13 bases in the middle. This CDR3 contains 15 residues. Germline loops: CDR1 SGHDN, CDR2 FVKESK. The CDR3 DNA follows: TGTGCCAGCAGCCCCGGGTGGGGGCGGAACACTGAAGCTTTCTTT. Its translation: CASSPGWGRNTEAFF. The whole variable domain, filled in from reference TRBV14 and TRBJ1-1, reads EAGVTQFPSHSVIEKGQTVTLRCDPISGHDNLYWYRRVMGKEIKFLLHFVKESKQDESGMPNNRFLAERTGGTYSTLKVQPAELEDSGVYFCASSPGWGRNTEAFFGQGTRLTVV.

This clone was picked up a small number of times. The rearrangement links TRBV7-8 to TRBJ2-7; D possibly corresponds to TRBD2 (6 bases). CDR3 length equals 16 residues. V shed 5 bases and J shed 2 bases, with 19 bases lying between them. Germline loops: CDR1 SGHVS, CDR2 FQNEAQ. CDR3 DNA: TGTGCCAGCAGCGAATCCGGGACTCCGGTTGCCTACGAGCAGTACTTC. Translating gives CASSESGTPVAYEQYF. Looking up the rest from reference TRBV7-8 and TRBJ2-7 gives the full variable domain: GAGVSQSPRYKVAKRGQDVALRCDPISGHVSLFWYQQALGQGPEFLTYFQNEAQLDKSGLPSDRFFAERPEGSVSTLKIQRTQQEDSAVYLCASSESGTPVAYEQYFGPGTRLTVT.

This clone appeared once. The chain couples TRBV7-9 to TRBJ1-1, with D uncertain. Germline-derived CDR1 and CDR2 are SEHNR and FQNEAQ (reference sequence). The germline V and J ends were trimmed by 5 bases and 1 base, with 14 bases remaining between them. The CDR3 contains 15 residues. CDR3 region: CASSLGSVQNTEAFF. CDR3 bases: TGTGCCAGCAGCCTGGGCTCAGTTCAGAACACTGAAGCTTTCTTT.

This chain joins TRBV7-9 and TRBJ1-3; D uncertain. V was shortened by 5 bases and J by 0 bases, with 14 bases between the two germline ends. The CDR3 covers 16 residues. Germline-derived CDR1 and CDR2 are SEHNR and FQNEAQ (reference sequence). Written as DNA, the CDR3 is TGTGCCAGCAGCCCGGAGAGAATAATCTCTGGAAACACCATATATTTT. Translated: CASSPERIISGNTIYF.

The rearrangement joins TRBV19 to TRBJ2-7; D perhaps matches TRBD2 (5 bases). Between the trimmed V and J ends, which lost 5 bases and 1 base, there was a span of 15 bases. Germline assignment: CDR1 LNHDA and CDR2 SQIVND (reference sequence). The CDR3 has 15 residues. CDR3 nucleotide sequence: TGTGCCAGTAGTCGAGGGCGGACTCTTTCCTACGAGCAGTACTTC. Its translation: CASSRGRTLSYEQYF. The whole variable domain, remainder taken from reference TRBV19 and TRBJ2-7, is DGGITQSPKYLFRKEGQNVTLSCEQNLNHDAMYWYRQDPGQGLRLIYYSQIVNDFQKGDIAEGYSVSREKKESFPLTVTSAQKNPTAFYLCASSRGRTLSYEQYFGPGTRLTVT.

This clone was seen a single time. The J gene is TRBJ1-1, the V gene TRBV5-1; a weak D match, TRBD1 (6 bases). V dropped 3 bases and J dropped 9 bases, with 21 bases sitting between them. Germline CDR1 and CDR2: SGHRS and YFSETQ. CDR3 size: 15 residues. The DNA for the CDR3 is TGCGCCAGCAGCTCGGGGGGGCCGGGGGCGGATAAAGCTTTCTTT. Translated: CASSSGGPGADKAFF.

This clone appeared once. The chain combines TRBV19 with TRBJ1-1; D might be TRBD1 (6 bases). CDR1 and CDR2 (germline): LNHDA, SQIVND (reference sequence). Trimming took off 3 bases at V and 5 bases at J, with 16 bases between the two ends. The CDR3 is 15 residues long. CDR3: CASSIRGSRGTEAFF. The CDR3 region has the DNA TGTGCCAGTAGTATTCGAGGTTCTAGGGGGACTGAAGCTTTCTTT.

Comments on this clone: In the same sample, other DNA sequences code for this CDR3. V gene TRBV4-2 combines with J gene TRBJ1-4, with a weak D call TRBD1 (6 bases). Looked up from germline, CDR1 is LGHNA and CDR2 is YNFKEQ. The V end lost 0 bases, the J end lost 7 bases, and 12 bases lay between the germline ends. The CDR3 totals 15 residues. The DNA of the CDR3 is TGTGCCAGCAGCCAAGATAGGGGGAGGGGTGAAAAACTGTTTTTT. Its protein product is CASSQDRGRGEKLFF.

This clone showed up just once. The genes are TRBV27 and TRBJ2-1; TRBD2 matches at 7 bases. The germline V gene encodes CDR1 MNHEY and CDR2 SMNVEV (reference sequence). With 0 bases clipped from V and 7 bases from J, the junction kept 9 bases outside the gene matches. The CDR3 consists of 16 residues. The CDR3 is CASSLSATRGVNEQFF. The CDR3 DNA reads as TGTGCCAGCAGTTTATCCGCCACTCGGGGGGTGAATGAGCAGTTCTTC.

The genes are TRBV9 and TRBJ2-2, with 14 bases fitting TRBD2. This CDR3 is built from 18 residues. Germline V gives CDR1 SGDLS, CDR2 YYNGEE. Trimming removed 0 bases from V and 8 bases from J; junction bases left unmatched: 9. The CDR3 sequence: CASSVVGGTSGSLGELFF. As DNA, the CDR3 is TGTGCCAGCAGCGTAGTAGGGGGGACTAGCGGGAGTTTGGGGGAGCTGTTTTTT.

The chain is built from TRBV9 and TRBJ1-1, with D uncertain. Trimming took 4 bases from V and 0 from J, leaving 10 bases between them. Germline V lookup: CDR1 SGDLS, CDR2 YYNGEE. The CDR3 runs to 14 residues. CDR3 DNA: TGTGCCAGCAGCCCTCAGGTGATGAACACTGAAGCTTTCTTT. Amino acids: CASSPQVMNTEAFF.

CDR3 sequence reads: CASSLVGQPYEQYF. CDR3 nucleotides: TGTGCCAGCAGCTTGGTTGGACAACCCTACGAGCAGTACTTC. The V and J genes are TRBV5-6 and TRBJ2-7, with a weak D call TRBD1 (5 bases). This CDR3 region has 14 residues. CDR1 SGHDT and CDR2 YYEEEE come from the germline V gene. Trimming left V 0 bases short and J 2 bases short, with 9 bases between.

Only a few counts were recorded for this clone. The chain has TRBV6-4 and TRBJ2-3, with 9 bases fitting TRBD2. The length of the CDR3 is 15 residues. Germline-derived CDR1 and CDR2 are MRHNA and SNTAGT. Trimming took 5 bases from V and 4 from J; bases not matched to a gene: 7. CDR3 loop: CASSPSGEGSDTQYF. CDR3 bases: TGTGCCAGCAGTCCTAGCGGGGAAGGGTCAGATACGCAGTATTTT.

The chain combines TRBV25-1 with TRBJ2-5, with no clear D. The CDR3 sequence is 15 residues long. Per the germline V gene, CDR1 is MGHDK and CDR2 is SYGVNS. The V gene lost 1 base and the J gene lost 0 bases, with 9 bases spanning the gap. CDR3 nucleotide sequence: TGTGCCAGCAGTGAATTGTCAACATACCAAGAGACCCAGTACTTC. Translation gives CASSELSTYQETQYF.

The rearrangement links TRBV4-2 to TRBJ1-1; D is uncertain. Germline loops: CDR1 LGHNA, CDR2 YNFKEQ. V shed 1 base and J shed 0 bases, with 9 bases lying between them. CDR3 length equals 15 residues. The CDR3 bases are TGTGCCAGCAGCCAAGCCCCAGGAATGAACACTGAAGCTTTCTTT. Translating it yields CASSQAPGMNTEAFF.

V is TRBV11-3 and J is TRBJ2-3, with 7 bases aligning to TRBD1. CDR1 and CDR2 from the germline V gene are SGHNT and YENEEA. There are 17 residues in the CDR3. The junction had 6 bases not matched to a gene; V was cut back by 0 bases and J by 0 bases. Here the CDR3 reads CASSLDFTGASTDTQYF. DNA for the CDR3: TGTGCCAGCAGCTTAGATTTCACAGGGGCTAGCACAGATACGCAGTATTTT.